The TCR beta chain under discussion was sequenced for a study of T cells in localized non-small cell lung cancer. Study-level results: The study sequenced only one region of the tumor. As a result, intratumor heterogeneity could not be excluded and remains possible. Elevated blood T cell density was associated with longer overall survival. In adjacent lung appeared a median 57 of the top 100 tumor clones. The greatest T cell clonality was found in uninvolved adjacent lung (higher than in tumor).

The CDR3 covers 15 residues. Germline V CDR1 and CDR2: SGHRS, YFSETQ. The V end was cut by 0 bases, the J end by 0 bases, with 9 bases between. This clone was seen a few times. Its antigen is not known. Assay used: immunoSEQ multiplex PCR; TCRdb lists only in-frame clones, some missing. The data hold under 5,500 clones, with 25% to 35% observed a single time. This chain links TRBV5-1 with TRBJ1-1; unclear D gene. The receptor was derived from a female donor over 55 with stage I lung adenocarcinoma. The sequences come from lung tumor tissue, collected before any cancer treatment. The CDR3 sequence is CASSLDGVMNTEAFF. The CDR3 DNA reads as TGCGCCAGCAGCTTGGACGGAGTTATGAACACTGAAGCTTTCTTT.